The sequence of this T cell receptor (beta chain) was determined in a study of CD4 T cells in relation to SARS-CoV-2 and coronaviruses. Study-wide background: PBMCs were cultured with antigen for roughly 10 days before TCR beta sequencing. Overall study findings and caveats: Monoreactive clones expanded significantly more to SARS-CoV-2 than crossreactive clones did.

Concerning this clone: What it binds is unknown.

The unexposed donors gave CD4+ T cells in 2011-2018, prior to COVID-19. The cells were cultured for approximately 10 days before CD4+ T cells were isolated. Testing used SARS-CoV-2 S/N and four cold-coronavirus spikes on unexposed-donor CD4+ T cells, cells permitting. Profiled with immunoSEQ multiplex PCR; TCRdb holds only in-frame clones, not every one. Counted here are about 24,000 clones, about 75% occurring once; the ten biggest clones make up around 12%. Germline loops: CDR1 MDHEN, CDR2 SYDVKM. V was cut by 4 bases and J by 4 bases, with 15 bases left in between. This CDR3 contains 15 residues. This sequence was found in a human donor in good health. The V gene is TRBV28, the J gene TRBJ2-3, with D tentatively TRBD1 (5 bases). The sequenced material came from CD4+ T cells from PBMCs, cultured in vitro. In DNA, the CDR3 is TGTGCCAGCAGTTCACGGACACGGGCGGCAGATACGCAGTATTTT. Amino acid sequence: CASSSRTRAADTQYF.